Sequencing of this TCR beta chain was carried out in a study of T cell responses to AZD1222 COVID-19 vaccine. Second doses were pooled across both intervals (about 4 or about 12 weeks). A note on this clone: What it recognizes is unknown.

Libraries were prepared by immunoSEQ multiplex PCR; TCRdb keeps only in-frame clonotypes and omits some of them. The data contain about 200,000 clones, 80% to 95% of them seen just once; the ten biggest clones take up around 1%. General observations from the study: White British people made up most donors, females outnumbered males, and clonal diversity was possibly underestimated. Spike-spanning, vaccine-associated CD4 TCRs were dominant at 160-218 and 743-854.

This clonotype originated in an adult who received the AZD1222 COVID-19 vaccine. The sample consisted of peripheral blood, taken 28 days after the second AZD1222 dose.

This chain's CDR3 is CASSLVSSGGSKNIQYF. CDR3 sequence (DNA): TGCGCCAGCAGCTTGGTTTCTAGCGGGGGTTCCAAAAACATTCAGTACTTC. The genes are TRBV5-1 and TRBJ2-4; 10 positions match TRBD2. The V and J ends lost 0 bases and 2 bases, in that order; junction bases with no gene match: 5. This CDR3 comprises 17 residues. From germline, CDR1 is SGHRS and CDR2 YFSETQ.